Listed below are T cell receptor beta chains from one sample, sequenced in a study of blood T cell repertoires in COVID-19. This table comes from immunoSEQ multiplex PCR, and its TCRdb copy is limited to in-frame clones, with some not included. Of around 380,000 clones in the sample, about four fifths were seen once. The sample taken for sequencing was peripheral blood. These receptors all come from a human donor with acute or convalescent COVID-19. The donor label of this sample is uncertain. Both conserved end residues are part of each CDR3. The D gene is left open where the match is weak. Expanded clones get a size class; other rows say once, few or many, or leave the size out.

NA	TRBV30	TRBJ2-3	NA	CAWSVMAYTSTDTQYF	TGTGCCTGGAGTGTGATGGCATATACGAGCACAGATACGCAGTATTTT
TRBD1	TRBV15	TRBJ1-2	NA	CATSRPRTGNYGYTF	TGTGCCACCAGCAGACCGAGGACAGGGAACTATGGCTACACCTTC
TRBD1	TRBV5-1	TRBJ1-2	NA	CASSYSGQGEGYTF	TGCGCCAGCAGCTATAGTGGACAGGGAGAGGGCTACACCTTC
TRBD1	TRBV7-6	TRBJ2-5	NA	CASSLAGQRFRETQYF	TGTGCCAGCAGCTTAGCGGGACAGCGGTTTAGGGAGACCCAGTACTTC
TRBD1	TRBV6-4	TRBJ2-2	NA	CASSDGQGADTGELFF	TGTGCCAGCAGTGACGGGCAGGGGGCAGACACCGGGGAGCTGTTTTTT
NA	TRBV19	TRBJ2-3	once	CASHGKGERSTDTQYF	TGTGCCAGTCACGGGAAGGGTGAGAGGAGCACAGATACGCAGTATTTT
NA	TRBV6-1	TRBJ1-3	NA	CASSDPGQPISGNTIYF	TGTGCCAGCAGTGACCCAGGACAGCCAATCTCTGGAAACACCATATATTTT
NA	TRBV15	TRBJ1-4	NA	CATSRDSGRGREKLFF	TGTGCCACCAGCAGAGATTCGGGCAGGGGCAGGGAAAAACTGTTTTTT
NA	TRBV6-4	TRBJ2-6	once	CASSDSRGANVLTF	TGTGCCAGCAGTGACTCGCGTGGGGCCAACGTCCTGACTTTC
TRBD2	TRBV24-1	TRBJ2-7	NA	CATRGGGPLGEQYF	TGTGCCACCCGCGGGGGGGGCCCTTTAGGGGAGCAGTACTTC
NA	TRBV30	TRBJ2-3	NA	CAWEQGGRTDTQYF	TGTGCCTGGGAACAGGGGGGGAGGACAGATACGCAGTATTTT
NA	TRBV30	TRBJ2-2	once	CAWSTLPTANTGELFF	TGTGCCTGGAGTACTCTCCCGACAGCCAACACCGGGGAGCTGTTTTTT
NA	TRBV30	TRBJ2-1	NA	CAWNEGPQYNEQFF	TGTGCCTGGAATGAGGGTCCCCAATACAATGAGCAGTTCTTC
NA	TRBV29-1	TRBJ2-1	NA	CSRKGAGNEQFF	TGTTCGCGCAAGGGGGCGGGAAATGAGCAGTTCTTC
TRBD2	TRBV7-6	TRBJ2-7	NA	CASSLANPGLAGGGSLEQYF	TGTGCCAGCAGCTTAGCAAATCCGGGACTAGCGGGAGGAGGAAGCCTCGAGCAGTACTTC
NA	TRBV6-1	TRBJ2-7	few	CASSERGQLSYEQYF	TGTGCCAGCAGTGAACGGGGACAACTATCCTACGAGCAGTACTTC
NA	TRBV6-5	TRBJ1-1	NA	CASGSGGTEAFF	TGTGCCAGCGGCTCGGGGGGCACTGAAGCTTTCTTT
TRBD1	TRBV7-9	TRBJ2-1	NA	CASSNTGGDEQFF	TGTGCCAGCAGCAATACAGGGGGCGATGAGCAGTTCTTC
TRBD1	TRBV19	TRBJ1-5	NA	CASSKAGTVFNQPQHF	TGTGCCAGTAGTAAAGCCGGGACAGTATTTAATCAGCCCCAGCATTTT
NA	TRBV18	TRBJ1-5	NA	CASGESNQPQHF	TGTGCCAGCGGGGAGAGCAATCAGCCCCAGCATTTT
TRBD1	TRBV7-8	TRBJ2-1	NA	CASSLISATGYRNEQFF	TGTGCCAGCAGCCTAATCTCCGCGACAGGGTATAGGAATGAGCAGTTCTTC
TRBD1	TRBV6-2/TRBV6-3	TRBJ1-5	NA	CASSLTGVQPQHF	TGTGCCAGCAGCTTGACAGGGGTTCAGCCCCAGCATTTT
NA	TRBV20-1	TRBJ2-7	few	CSASNRDF	TGCAGTGCTAGTAACCGGGACTTC
NA	TRBV6-1	TRBJ2-1	NA	CASSEWGGGITHNEQFF	TGTGCCAGCAGTGAATGGGGTGGGGGGATTACTCACAATGAGCAGTTCTTC
NA	TRBV7-2	TRBJ2-1	NA	CASRSSRASYNEQFF	TGTGCCAGCAGATCCAGCAGGGCTTCCTACAATGAGCAGTTCTTC
TRBD1	TRBV4-2	TRBJ1-3	few	CASSQGNARTGPGNTIYF	TGTGCCAGCAGCCAAGGCAACGCCAGGACAGGGCCGGGAAACACCATATATTTT
NA	TRBV5-1	TRBJ1-1	NA	CASSFEGSTEAFF	TGCGCCAGCAGCTTTGAGGGCAGCACTGAAGCTTTCTTT
NA	TRBV10-3	TRBJ2-1	NA	CAIRAGILPYNEQFF	TGTGCCATCAGGGCGGGAATACTCCCCTACAATGAGCAGTTCTTC
NA	TRBV15	TRBJ1-5	NA	CATSKSGVSNQPQHF	TGTGCCACCAGCAAGTCAGGGGTTAGCAATCAGCCCCAGCATTTT
NA	TRBV7-2	TRBJ2-7	few	CASSFRELYEQYF	TGTGCCAGCAGCTTTCGCGAACTCTACGAGCAGTACTTC
NA	TRBV18	TRBJ1-4	NA	CASSRSLDEKLFF	TGTGCCAGCTCGAGGAGTCTCGACGAAAAACTGTTTTTT
TRBD2	TRBV20-1	TRBJ2-3	NA	CSASKREGRDTQYF	TGCAGTGCTAGTAAGCGGGAGGGCCGAGATACGCAGTATTTT
NA	TRBV5-5	TRBJ1-2	NA	CASSGTLGLSYGYTF	TGTGCCAGCAGCGGGACACTGGGGCTGAGCTATGGCTACACCTTC
NA	TRBV28	TRBJ1-4	NA	CASSSRDEKLFF	TGTGCCAGCAGTTCCAGGGATGAAAAACTGTTTTTT
TRBD1	TRBV5-8	TRBJ1-5	NA	CASSNDRAGGNQPQHF	TGTGCCAGCAGCAACGACAGGGCGGGCGGCAATCAGCCCCAGCATTTT
NA	TRBV28	TRBJ2-6	NA	CASSLRGSGANVLTF	TGTGCCAGCAGCCTTAGGGGCTCTGGGGCCAACGTCCTGACTTTC
TRBD1	TRBV19	TRBJ1-2	NA	CASSREQGGYGYTF	TGTGCCAGTAGTCGAGAACAGGGGGGGTATGGCTACACCTTC
TRBD1	TRBV9	TRBJ1-1	few	CASSPRLKGAVAEAFF	TGTGCCAGCAGCCCCCGGTTGAAGGGGGCAGTTGCTGAAGCTTTCTTT
NA	TRBV18	TRBJ1-3	few	CASSPQGTGNTIYF	TGTGCCAGCTCACCCCAGGGTACTGGAAACACCATATATTTT
NA	TRBV27	TRBJ2-5	NA	CASTYGETQYF	TGTGCCAGCACCTACGGAGAGACCCAGTACTTC
NA	TRBV9	TRBJ1-2	NA	CASSLDSPNYGYTF	TGTGCCAGCAGCCTGGACAGTCCTAACTATGGCTACACCTTC
NA	TRBV2	TRBJ1-3	NA	CASSEGAVNSGNTIYF	TGTGCCAGCAGTGAAGGGGCAGTTAACTCTGGAAACACCATATATTTT